One sample yielded the 3 T cell receptor beta chains listed below, sequenced in a study of cytomegalovirus exposure and HLA in healthy donors. Amplification used 60 Vbeta primers and 13 Jbeta primers. The data were produced by immunoSEQ multiplex PCR, yet TCRdb's version contains in-frame clones alone and is incomplete. The sample yields about 210,000 clones, about 79% seen once. The source material was PBMCs. Receptors were obtained from a male donor in good health and CMV-seronegative.

J is TRBJ1-4 and V is TRBV7-2, with D unresolved. Deletions cut 3 bases from V and 5 bases from J, with 10 bases between. Germline V gene data show CDR1 as SGHTA and CDR2 as FQGNSA. The CDR3 sequence is 14 residues long. DNA for the CDR3: TGTGCCAGCAGCTTCACGACTGGCAATGAAAAACTGTTTTTT. Its translation: CASSFTTGNEKLFF. Looking up the rest from reference TRBV7-2 and TRBJ1-4 gives the full variable domain: GAGVSQSPSNKVTEKGKDVELRCDPISGHTALYWYRQSLGQGLEFLIYFQGNSAPDKSGLPSDRFSAERTGGSVSTLTIQRTQQEDSAVYLCASSFTTGNEKLFFGSGTQLSVL.

This chain links TRBV2 with TRBJ2-2, with TRBD1 identical over 9 bases. The ends lost 5 bases at V and 1 base at J; junction bases unmatched: 5. There are 16 residues in the CDR3. The germline CDR1 and CDR2 sequences are SNHLY and FYNNEI. The CDR3 coding sequence is TGTGCCAGCAGTTTACCGGGACAGGGGAACACCGGGGAGCTGTTTTTT. It translates to CASSLPGQGNTGELFF.

This clone was detected once. The V gene is TRBV6-5, the J gene TRBJ2-7; TRBD1 matches 7 bases. This CDR3 has 14 residues. V shed 6 bases, J shed 6 bases, and the junction held 11 bases outside the gene matches. Germline-derived CDR1 and CDR2 are MNHEY and SVGAGI. CDR3 sequence: CASSLDRRSGEQYF. The CDR3 region has the DNA TGTGCCAGCAGCCTGGACAGGCGTTCCGGCGAGCAGTACTTC.